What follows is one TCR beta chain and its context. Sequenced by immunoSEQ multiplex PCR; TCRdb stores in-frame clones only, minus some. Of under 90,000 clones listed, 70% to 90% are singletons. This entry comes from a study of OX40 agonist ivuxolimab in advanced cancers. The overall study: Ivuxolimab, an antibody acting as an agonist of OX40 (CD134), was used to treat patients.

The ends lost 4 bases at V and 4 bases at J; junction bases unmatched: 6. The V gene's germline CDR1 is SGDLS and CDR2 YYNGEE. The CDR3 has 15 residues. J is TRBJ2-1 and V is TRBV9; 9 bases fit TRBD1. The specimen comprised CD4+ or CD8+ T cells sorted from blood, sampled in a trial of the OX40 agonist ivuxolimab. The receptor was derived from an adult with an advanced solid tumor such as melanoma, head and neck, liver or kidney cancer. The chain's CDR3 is CASSLGQGGYNEQFF. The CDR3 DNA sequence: TGTGCCAGCAGCCTGGGACAGGGTGGATACAATGAGCAGTTCTTC.